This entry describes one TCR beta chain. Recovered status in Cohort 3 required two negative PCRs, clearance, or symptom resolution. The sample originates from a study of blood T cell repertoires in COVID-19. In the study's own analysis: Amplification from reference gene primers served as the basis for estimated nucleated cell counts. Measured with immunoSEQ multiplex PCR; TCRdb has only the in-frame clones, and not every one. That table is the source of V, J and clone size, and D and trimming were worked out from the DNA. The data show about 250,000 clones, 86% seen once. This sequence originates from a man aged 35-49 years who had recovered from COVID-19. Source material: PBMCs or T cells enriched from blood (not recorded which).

The CDR3 region is CASSLDPTGSSGNTIYF. As DNA, the CDR3 is TGTGCCAGCAGCTTGGATCCTACAGGGAGCTCTGGAAACACCATATATTTT. The chain recombines TRBV5-5 with TRBJ1-3, with D perhaps matching TRBD1 (6 bases). Germline CDR1 SGHKS, CDR2 YYEKEE (reference sequence). The ends were cut back, 0 bases at V and 0 bases at J, with 13 bases in the middle. CDR3 length equals 17 residues.